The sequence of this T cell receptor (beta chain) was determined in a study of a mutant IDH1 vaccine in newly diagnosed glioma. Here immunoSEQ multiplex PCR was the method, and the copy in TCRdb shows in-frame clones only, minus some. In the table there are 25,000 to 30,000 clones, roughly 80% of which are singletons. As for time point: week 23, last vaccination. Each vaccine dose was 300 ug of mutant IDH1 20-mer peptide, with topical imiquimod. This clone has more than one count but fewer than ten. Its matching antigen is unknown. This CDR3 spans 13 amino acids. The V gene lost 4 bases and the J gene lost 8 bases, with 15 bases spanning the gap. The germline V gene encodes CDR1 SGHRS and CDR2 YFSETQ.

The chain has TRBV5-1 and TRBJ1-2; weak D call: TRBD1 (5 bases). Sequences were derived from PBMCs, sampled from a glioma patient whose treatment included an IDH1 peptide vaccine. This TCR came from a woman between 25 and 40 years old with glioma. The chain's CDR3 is CASSLPRGEGYTF. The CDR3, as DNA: TGCGCCAGCAGCCTCCCCAGAGGGGAGGGCTACACCTTC.